This T cell receptor beta chain stems from a study of shared clonotypes between healthy human individuals. Study overall: Contributing individuals were two females and three males aged 18 to 49. Points from the study as a whole: Represented diversity (both genetic and exposure-history) was limited by the small number of donors.

A note on this clone: As yet, its antigen is unknown.

Original data processing: ImmunoSEQ yielded junction-only sequences lacking quality scores, so filtering differed. The method was immunoSEQ multiplex PCR; TCRdb's version includes in-frame clones alone and lacks a portion of them. That table gives V, J and clone size, and the DNA gave D and trimming. The sample carries over 400,000 clones, about 85% recorded once. Approximately 90 million PBMCs went into genomic DNA for unsorted samples. The source of this sequence is a woman aged 40 to 50 in good health. Some clones in this sample may be carry-over from other donors' samples. Sequencing was performed on PBMCs.

The CDR3 DNA is TGTGCCAGCAGCGTAGATGGCGGGAGTACAAATGAGCAGTTCTTC. Protein product: CASSVDGGSTNEQFF. V gene TRBV9 combines with J gene TRBJ2-1; 7 bases map to TRBD2. V was clipped by 0 bases and J by 7 bases; unmatched bases: 7. Germline lookup yields CDR1 SGDLS and CDR2 YYNGEE. The CDR3 runs to 15 residues.